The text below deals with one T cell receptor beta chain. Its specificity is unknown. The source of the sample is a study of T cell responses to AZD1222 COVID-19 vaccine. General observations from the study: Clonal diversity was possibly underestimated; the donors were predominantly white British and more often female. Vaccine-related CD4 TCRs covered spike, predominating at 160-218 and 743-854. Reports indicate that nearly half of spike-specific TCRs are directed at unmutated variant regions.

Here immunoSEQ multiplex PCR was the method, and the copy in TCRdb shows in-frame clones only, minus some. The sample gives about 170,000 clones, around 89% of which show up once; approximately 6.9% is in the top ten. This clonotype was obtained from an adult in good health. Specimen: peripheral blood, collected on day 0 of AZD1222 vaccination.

The CDR3 DNA follows: TGTGCCAGCAGCTTGCAAGGGGCTGACGAAAAACTGTTTTTT. Translating gives CASSLQGADEKLFF. The chain joins TRBV11-3 to TRBJ1-4, with a possible D match to TRBD1 (5 bases). The CDR3 loop spans 14 amino acids. Trimming took 3 bases from V and 8 from J, leaving 13 bases between them. Germline V gives CDR1 SGHNT, CDR2 YENEEA.